Below are 15 T cell receptor delta chains sequenced from a single sample in a study of γδ T cells in repeated Plasmodium falciparum infection. TCRdb processed the multiplex PCR reads again with the CATT caller. This sample has some 50,000 delta-chain clones, with about 1.6% found just once. Bulk repertoires came from Vgamma9/Vdelta2+ or Vdelta2-negative gammadelta T cells flow-sorted from PBMC. Source material: gamma-delta T cells from blood. These receptors originate from a pool of human donors (malaria-infected and uninfected, not separated).

This clone was picked up a small number of times. A far larger clone is just one base off, so this is likely a read error. Distinct nucleotide sequences in the sample also encode this CDR3. This chain connects TRDV1 to TRDJ1; D might be TRDD3 (5 bases). Here the J gene was assigned by germline matching of the DNA, as TCRdb has none. This CDR3 region has 18 residues. The V gene lost 2 bases and the J gene lost 0 bases, with 19 bases spanning the gap. Germline lookup yields CDR1 TSWWSYY and CDR2 QGS. The CDR3 bases are TGTGCTCTTGGGGAATGCTTCTGGGAGCGAAGTTACACCGATAAACTCATCTTT. Translating gives CALGECFWERSYTDKLIF.

This clone showed up just a few times. One base separates it from a far larger clone, so it is likely a read error. The chain uses TRDV1 and TRDJ1, with a weak D call TRDD2 (6 bases). TCRdb gives no J gene; it was assigned here by matching the DNA to germline. The CDR3 totals 18 residues. Germline CDR1 and CDR2: TSWWSYY and QGS. The CDR3 coding sequence is TGTGCCCTTGGGGAAATCTCGTTCCTAGAGGGGTACACCGATAAACTCATCTTT. It yields the protein CALGEISFLEGYTDKLIF.

Comment on this clone: It differs at one base from a far larger clone, so likely a read error. The same CDR3 also results from other DNA sequences found in this sample. The rearrangement links TRDV2 to TRDJ1; D perhaps matches TRDD3 (5 bases). V was clipped by 2 bases and J by 2 bases, with 11 bases between them. Germline loops: CDR1 GEAIGNYY, CDR2 EKD. The CDR3 has 14 amino acids. CDR3 DNA sequence: TGTGCCTGTGACAGATGGGGACCGACCGATAAACTCATCTTT. Translated, it gives CACDRWGPTDKLIF.

A note on this clone: A far larger clone lies a single base away; this is likely a read error. At the DNA level, this CDR3 is encoded by other sequences in the same sample as well. As DNA, the CDR3 is TGTGCCATACGTGCTCATTCTGAATTGTGCGAAAGTGCAACCGATAAACTCATCTTT. This codes for CAIRAHSELCESATDKLIF. The rearrangement links TRDV3 to TRDJ1; D may be TRDD3 (5 bases). V was pared by 5 bases and J by 2 bases, with 33 bases between. The CDR3 length is 19 residues. CDR1 is TVYSNPD and CDR2 is GDNSRS in the germline V gene (reference sequence). The whole variable domain, filled in from reference TRDV3 and TRDJ1, reads CDKVTQSSPDQTVASGSEVVLLCTYDTVYSNPDLFWYRIRPDYSFQFVFYGDNSRSEGADFTQGRFSVKHILTQKAFHLVISPVRTEDSATYYCAIRAHSELCESATDKLIFGKGTRVTVEP.

This clone showed up just a few times. The protein held in TCRdb is that of a much larger clone and does not match this DNA's translation at residue 14, likely because of a read error; the protein shown is translated from the DNA. This chain links TRDV1 with TRDJ1; TRDD3 matches 12 bases. TCRdb offers no J gene call, so here the DNA was matched to germline to obtain one. There are 21 residues in the CDR3. Germline values: CDR1 TSWWSYY, CDR2 QGS. The ends lost 4 bases at V and 0 bases at J; junction bases unmatched: 18. The CDR3 sequence: CALGGFLAGTGGYCHTDKLIF. The DNA of the CDR3 is TGTGCTCTTGGGGGTTTCCTCGCCGGTACTGGGGGATACTGCCACACCGATAAACTCATCTTT.

With respect to this clone: TCRdb pairs this DNA with a much larger clone's protein that differs at residues 4 and 8, likely a read error; the protein shown was translated from the DNA. The chain recombines TRDV1 with TRDJ1; tentative D call: TRDD2 (5 bases). This CDR3 has 21 amino acids. Looked up from germline, CDR1 is TSWWSYY and CDR2 is QGS. V was pared by 7 bases and J by 0 bases, with 33 bases between. The CDR3 loop reads CALDPRRPRVDPTSYTDKLIF. DNA of the CDR3: TGTGCTCTTGATCCTAGGAGGCCCCGGGTCGACCCGACCTCATACACCGATAAACTCATCTTT.

There are many counts of this clone. Other nucleotide sequences in the sample specify the same CDR3. The rearrangement joins TRDV3 to TRDJ1; 11 bases line up with TRDD3. With V trimmed by 3 bases and J by 2 bases, 14 bases remained unmatched. The CDR3 loop spans 17 amino acids. From germline, CDR1 is TVYSNPD and CDR2 GDNSRS (reference sequence). DNA for the CDR3: TGTGCCTTCCAATGGGCGTACTGGGGGATAATAACCGATAAACTCATCTTT. Its translation is CAFQWAYWGIITDKLIF.

As regards this clone: TCRdb attributes to this sequence the protein of a much larger clone, which differs from the DNA translation at residue 4; a read error is likely, and the protein displayed is translated from the DNA. The V gene is TRDV1, the J gene TRDJ1; 9 bases fit TRDD3. TCRdb carries no J gene annotation; the J gene was assigned here by matching the DNA with germline. V lost 7 bases and J lost 0; bases outside the gene matches: 18. The germline CDR1 and CDR2 sequences are TSWWSYY and QGS. The CDR3 runs to 19 residues. The CDR3 DNA reads as TGTGCTCTTGTGGGACCACCCCTCTGGGGGATTTCGTACACCGATAAACTCATCTTT. Residues: CALVGPPLWGISYTDKLIF.

To note about this clone: The amino acid sequence in TCRdb belongs to a much larger clone and departs from this DNA's translation at residue 3, likely a sequencing read error; the sequence shown is translated from the DNA. The V gene is TRDV2, the J gene TRDJ1; maybe TRDD3 (6 bases). The J gene comes from matching the DNA to germline here; TCRdb lacks it. In germline, CDR1 is GEAIGNYY, CDR2 EKD. This CDR3 has 15 residues. CDR3 nucleotide sequence: TGTGCCCGTGATCCTGCGTCACTGGGTACCGATAAACTCATCTTT. Protein sequence: CARDPASLGTDKLIF.

About this clone: This likely came from a read error, as a far larger clone is one base away. The sample carries other DNA sequences with the same CDR3. The rearrangement links TRDV2 to TRDJ1; 9 positions match TRDD3. The J gene, absent from TCRdb, was called here by matching the DNA to germline. J gave up 2 bases and V 2 bases, and 5 bases lay outside the gene matches. Germline V gene lookup returns CDR1 GEAIGNYY and CDR2 EKD. CDR3 size: 15 residues. As DNA, the CDR3 is TGTGCCTGTGACAGACTGGGGGACCAGACCGATAAACTCATCTTT. Its translation: CACDRLGDQTDKLIF.

Regarding this clone: With only one base between it and a far larger clone, this is likely a read error. The same CDR3 also results from other DNA sequences found in this sample. This rearrangement joins TRDV1 to TRDJ1, with D unclear. TCRdb does not report a J gene; here it was assigned by matching the DNA to germline references. This CDR3 is 16 amino acids long. CDR1 TSWWSYY and CDR2 QGS come from the germline V gene. The CDR3 region has the DNA TGTGCCCTTGGGAGGCGGGCTCCTCCGTACACCGATAAACTCATCTTT. Encoded protein: CALGRRAPPYTDKLIF.

A remark on this clone: TCRdb's entry gives the protein of a much larger clone, which mismatches this DNA's translation at residue 7, likely from a read error; the protein reported here is translated from the DNA. The gene calls are TRDV1 and TRDJ1; TRDD3 agrees at 8 bases. Looked up from germline, CDR1 is TSWWSYY and CDR2 is QGS. This CDR3 region has 23 residues. V lost 0 bases and J lost 0; bases outside the gene matches: 24. The CDR3 DNA follows: TGTGCTCTTGGGGAACTCGTTAACTCATACCGCCCCGAGGGGGATAGGGACACCGATAAACTCATCTTT. Amino acids: CALGELVNSYRPEGDRDTDKLIF.

As for this clone: A far more abundant clone sits one base away, making this likely a read error. Within the sample, other DNA sequences also encode this same CDR3. The CDR3 sequence is CALGDPFLRRWGRTDKLIF. Written as DNA, the CDR3 is TGTGCTCTTGGGGATCCCTTCCTACGCAGGTGGGGGAGAACCGATAAACTCATCTTT. The rearrangement uses TRDV1 and TRDJ1, with 9 bases aligning to TRDD2. As TCRdb names no J gene, one was assigned here on the basis of a DNA match to germline. V trimming: 3 bases; J trimming: 2 bases; junction bases outside the gene matches: 16. The CDR3 extends over 19 amino acids. The V gene's germline CDR1 is TSWWSYY and CDR2 QGS.

This clone was counted only a few times. The chain employs TRDV1 and TRDJ1; unclear D gene. The J gene is absent in TCRdb and was assigned here via DNA matching to germline. The CDR3 is 15 residues long. Germline V gene lookup returns CDR1 TSWWSYY and CDR2 QGS. Trimming shortened V by 6 bases and J by 4 bases, and 18 bases separated the two germline ends. This CDR3 is CALGGPFFYNDKLIF. CDR3 in DNA: TGTGCTCTTGGTGGCCCATTCTTCTACAACGATAAACTCATCTTT.

This clone was detected only a few times. TCRdb records a much larger clone's protein for this DNA, with a difference at residue 9 that likely arises from a read error; the protein given is the translation of the DNA. This sequence joins TRDV1 and TRDJ1, with a tentative D call TRDD3 (6 bases). Germline V lookup: CDR1 TSWWSYY, CDR2 QGS. This CDR3 comprises 16 residues. The ends were cut back, 6 bases at V and 3 bases at J, with 20 bases in the middle. The CDR3 nucleotides read TGTGCTCTTGGCCTTACCGGGGGACCTACACCCGATAAACTCATCTTT. Residues: CALGLTGGPTPDKLIF.